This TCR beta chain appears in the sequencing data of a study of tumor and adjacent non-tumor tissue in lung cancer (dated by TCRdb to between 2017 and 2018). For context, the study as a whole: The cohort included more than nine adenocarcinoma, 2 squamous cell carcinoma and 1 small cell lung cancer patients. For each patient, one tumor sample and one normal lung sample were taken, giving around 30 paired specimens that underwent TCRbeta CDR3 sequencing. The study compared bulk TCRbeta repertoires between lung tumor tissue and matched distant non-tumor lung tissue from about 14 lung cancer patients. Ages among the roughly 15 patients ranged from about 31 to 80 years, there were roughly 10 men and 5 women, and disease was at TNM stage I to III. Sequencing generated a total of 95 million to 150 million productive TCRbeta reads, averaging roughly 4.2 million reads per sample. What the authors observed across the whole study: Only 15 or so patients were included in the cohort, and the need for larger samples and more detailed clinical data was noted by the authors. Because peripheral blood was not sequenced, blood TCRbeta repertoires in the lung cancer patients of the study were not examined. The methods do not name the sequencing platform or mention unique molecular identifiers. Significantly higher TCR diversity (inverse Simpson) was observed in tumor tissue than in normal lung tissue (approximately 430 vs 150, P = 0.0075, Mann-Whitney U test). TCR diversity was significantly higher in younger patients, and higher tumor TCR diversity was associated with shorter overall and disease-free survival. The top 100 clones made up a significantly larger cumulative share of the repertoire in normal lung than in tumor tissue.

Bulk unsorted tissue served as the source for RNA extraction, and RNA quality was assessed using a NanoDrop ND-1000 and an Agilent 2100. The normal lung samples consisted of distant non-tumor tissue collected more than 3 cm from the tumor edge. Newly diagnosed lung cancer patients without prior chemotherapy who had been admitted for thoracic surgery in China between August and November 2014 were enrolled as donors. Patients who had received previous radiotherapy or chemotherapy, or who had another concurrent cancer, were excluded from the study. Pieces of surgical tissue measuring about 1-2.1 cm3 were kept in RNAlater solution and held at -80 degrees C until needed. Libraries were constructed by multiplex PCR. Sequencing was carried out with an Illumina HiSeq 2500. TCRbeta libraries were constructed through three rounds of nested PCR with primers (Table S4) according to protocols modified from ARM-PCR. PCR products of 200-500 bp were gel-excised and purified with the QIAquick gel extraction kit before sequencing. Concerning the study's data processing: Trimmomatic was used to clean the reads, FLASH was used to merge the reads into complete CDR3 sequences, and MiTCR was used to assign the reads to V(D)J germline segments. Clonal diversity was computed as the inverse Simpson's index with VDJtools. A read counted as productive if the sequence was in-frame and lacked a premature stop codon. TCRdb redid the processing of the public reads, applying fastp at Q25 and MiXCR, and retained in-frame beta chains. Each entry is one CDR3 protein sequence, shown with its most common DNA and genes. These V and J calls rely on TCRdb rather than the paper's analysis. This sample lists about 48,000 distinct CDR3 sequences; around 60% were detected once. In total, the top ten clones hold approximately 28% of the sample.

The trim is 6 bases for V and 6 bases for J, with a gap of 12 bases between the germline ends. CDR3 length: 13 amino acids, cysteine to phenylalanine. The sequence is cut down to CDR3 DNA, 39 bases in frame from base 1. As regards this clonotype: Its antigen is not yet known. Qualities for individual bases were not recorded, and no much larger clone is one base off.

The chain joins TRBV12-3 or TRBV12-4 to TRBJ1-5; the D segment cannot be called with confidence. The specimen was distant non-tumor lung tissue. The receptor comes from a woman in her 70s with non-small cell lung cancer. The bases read TGTGCCAGCAGCCTGACATGGTTTCAGCCCCAGCATTTT. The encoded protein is CASSLTWFQPQHF.